Each of the 5 T cell receptor beta chains below was sequenced from the same sample in a study of T cells after yellow fever vaccination. MiXCR, run by TCRdb on the 5' RACE reads, gives a single entry per CDR3 protein. The profile shows 400,000 or so distinct CDR3 sequences, about 19% of them singletons. The source was PBMCs, collected before the yellow fever booster vaccination. These receptors originate from a man between 18 and 29 years old who received the YFV17D yellow fever vaccine.

This clonotype was observed a handful of times. V and J are TRBV7-9 and TRBJ2-3; tentatively, D is TRBD1 or TRBD2 (6 bases each). Germline V lookup: CDR1 SEHNR, CDR2 FQNEAQ (reference sequence). Trimming took 5 bases from V and 5 from J, leaving 14 bases between them. The CDR3 has 14 residues. The CDR3 bases are TGTGCCAGCAGCCTGCGGGACACTAAAGATACGCAGTATTTT. This gives the protein CASSLRDTKDTQYF.

The chain combines TRBV6-1 with TRBJ2-2; possibly TRBD1 or TRBD2 for D (5 bases each). Germline assignment: CDR1 MNHNS and CDR2 SASEGT. Trimming took off 11 bases at V and 7 bases at J, with 23 bases between the two ends. This CDR3 is 15 amino acids long. In nucleotides, the CDR3 is TGTGCCGCTCACAGGTCCAGGACTGAAGGCGGGGAGCTGTTTTTT. Its protein product is CAAHRSRTEGGELFF.

The chain employs TRBV6-2 or TRBV6-3 and TRBJ2-1; no definite D call. Germline values: CDR1 MNHEY, CDR2 SVGEGT. The CDR3 length is 11 residues. Trimming pared 7 bases from V and 6 bases from J, leaving 7 bases between. CDR3 nucleotides: TGTGCCAGCATGTCCACCAATGAGCAGTTCTTC. Amino acid sequence: CASMSTNEQFF.

This chain joins TRBV7-9 and TRBJ1-2; D gene uncertain. Germline V gene lookup returns CDR1 SEHNR and CDR2 FQNEAQ (reference sequence). V gave up 8 bases and J gave up 2 bases, with 12 bases separating them. The CDR3 consists of 13 residues. The CDR3, as DNA: TGTGCCAGCGGACCGGACGGAAACTATGGCTACACCTTC. Its protein product is CASGPDGNYGYTF.

The chain recombines TRBV7-2 with TRBJ2-2; 13 nucleotides align to TRBD2. CDR3 length: 17 residues. Germline V gives CDR1 SGHTA, CDR2 FQGNSA. V lost 3 bases and J lost 4; bases outside the gene matches: 5. DNA for the CDR3: TGTGCCAGCAGCTTGGGGACTAGCGGGGTTGTCACCGGGGAGCTGTTTTTT. Translated, it gives CASSLGTSGVVTGELFF. Supplemented by reference TRBV7-2 and TRBJ2-2, the full variable domain reads GAGVSQSPSNKVTEKGKDVELRCDPISGHTALYWYRQSLGQGLEFLIYFQGNSAPDKSGLPSDRFSAERTGGSVSTLTIQRTQQEDSAVYLCASSLGTSGVVTGELFFGEGSRLTVL.